One and the same sample provided the 21 T cell receptor beta chains below, sequenced in a study of CXCR3-negative and CXCR3-positive naive CD8 T cells. UMI labels and 5' RACE were used to prepare the TRB cDNA libraries. TCRdb derives one entry per CDR3 protein from the 5' RACE reads, leaving out DNA. This repertoire includes some 40,000 distinct CDR3 sequences. The sample consisted of memory CD8+ T cells from blood. The origin of the receptors is a human donor in good health. Some clones in this sample may be carry-over from other donors' samples.

The chain is built from TRBV7-9 and TRBJ1-1; TCRdb picks TRBD1, but there is no DNA to check that call. The CDR3 runs to 14 residues. Germline CDR1 and CDR2: SEHNR and FQNEAQ (reference sequence). The CDR3 protein is CASSLYDSNTEAFF.

The gene calls are TRBV19 and TRBJ2-1. Germline V lookup: CDR1 LNHDA, CDR2 SQIVND (reference sequence). This CDR3 contains 12 residues. CDR3 loop: CASSIRRDEQFF.

The rearrangement uses TRBV27 and TRBJ2-7; TCRdb's D gene call, TRBD2, goes unchecked for lack of DNA. The CDR3 has 16 amino acids. CDR1 is MNHEY and CDR2 is SMNVEV in the germline V gene (reference sequence). CDR3: CASSLLLAGGPGEQYF.

The V call is TRBV28, the J call TRBJ2-7; with no DNA, the TCRdb D assignment of TRBD1 cannot be verified. The CDR3 extends over 15 amino acids. Germline V gene lookup returns CDR1 MDHEN and CDR2 SYDVKM. CDR3: CASSLTGQGVYEQYF.

This chain links TRBV27 with TRBJ2-5. The CDR3 has 15 amino acids. From germline, CDR1 is MNHEY and CDR2 SMNVEV (reference sequence). CDR3: CASSLYDRWEETQYF.

The rearrangement links TRBV5-1 to TRBJ2-1; TCRdb lists TRBD1, though no DNA is available to test this call. The germline gives CDR1 SGHRS, CDR2 YFSETQ. The CDR3 runs 16 residues. The CDR3 spells CASSLNSGPRNNEQFF.

The V and J genes are TRBV6-1 and TRBJ2-1; TCRdb picks TRBD2, but there is no DNA to check that call. The CDR3 has 17 residues. Germline values: CDR1 MNHNS, CDR2 SASEGT. CDR3: CASSQKPSGHRYNEQFF.

The chain recombines TRBV20-1 with TRBJ1-4; TCRdb lists TRBD1, though no DNA is available to test this call. Germline-derived CDR1 and CDR2 are DFQATT and SNEGSKA (reference sequence). This CDR3 region has 14 residues. The CDR3 sequence: CSARVYRGNEKLFF.

V usage is TRBV29-1 and J usage is TRBJ2-7; no DNA is available, so the TRBD1 call from TCRdb remains unchecked. The CDR3 runs to 14 residues. CDR1 is SQVTM, CDR2 ANQGSEA, per germline. The CDR3 is CSVEWDRGQDEQYF.

V is TRBV5-1 and J is TRBJ2-1; the D call of TRBD2 rests on TCRdb alone, since no DNA is present to check it. The V gene's germline CDR1 is SGHRS and CDR2 YFSETQ. The CDR3 totals 11 residues. This CDR3 reads CASDAGNEQFF.

V usage is TRBV4-3 and J usage is TRBJ1-1. The CDR3 sequence is 13 residues long. Germline CDR1 is LGHNA and CDR2 is YSLEER. CDR3 protein: CASSQDRNTEAFF.

The chain couples TRBV6-2 or TRBV6-3 to TRBJ1-1; TCRdb picks TRBD1, but there is no DNA to check that call. Looked up from germline, CDR1 is MNHEY and CDR2 is SVGEGT. The CDR3 loop spans 15 amino acids. CDR3 sequence: CASSYDRGANTEAFF.

This chain connects TRBV7-3 to TRBJ2-7; as DNA is missing, the TRBD1 call by TCRdb cannot be tested. The germline gives CDR1 SGHTA, CDR2 FQGTGA. This CDR3 region has 13 residues. This CDR3 is CASSFRAGYEQYF.

V usage is TRBV7-8 and J usage is TRBJ1-5. The CDR3 extends over 16 amino acids. Germline loops: CDR1 SGHVS, CDR2 FQNEAQ. The CDR3 loop is CASSPNRGEGNQPQHF.

The chain has TRBV5-1 and TRBJ2-7. There are 13 residues in the CDR3. Germline assignment: CDR1 SGHRS and CDR2 YFSETQ. The CDR3 sequence is CASSLYESYEQYF.

The V gene is TRBV27, the J gene TRBJ2-7; TCRdb calls TRBD1, which cannot be checked without DNA. There are 14 residues in the CDR3. The germline CDR1 and CDR2 sequences are MNHEY and SMNVEV (reference sequence). The CDR3 loop reads CASSFRQGDNEQYF.

V gene TRBV15 combines with J gene TRBJ2-3; TCRdb's D call, TRBD1, is unchecked because there is no DNA. From germline, CDR1 is LNHNV and CDR2 YYDKDF (reference sequence). The CDR3 runs to 17 residues. CDR3 residues: CATSRGEGDHPTDTQYF.

CDR3 sequence: CASSASGGDQETQYF. V and J are TRBV7-3 and TRBJ2-5; no DNA is available, so the TRBD2 call from TCRdb remains unchecked. CDR1 and CDR2 from the germline V gene are SGHTA and FQGTGA. The CDR3 extends over 15 amino acids.

The V and J genes are TRBV4-2 and TRBJ2-1; TCRdb selects TRBD2, and the lack of DNA leaves this call unchecked. The CDR3 length is 16 residues. Looked up from germline, CDR1 is LGHNA and CDR2 is YNFKEQ. This CDR3 reads CASSQDSGFPYNEQFF.

The chain combines TRBV10-3 with TRBJ2-7; the TCRdb D gene call, TRBD2, has no DNA to confirm it. Germline V gene sequence: CDR1 ENHRY, CDR2 SYGVKD. The CDR3 contains 14 residues. CDR3 region: CAISESYNEDSGNF.

The chain uses TRBV6-2 or TRBV6-3 and TRBJ2-1. Germline V gene sequence: CDR1 MNHEY, CDR2 SVGEGT. CDR3 length equals 14 residues. CDR3 in amino acids: CASSYSGPINEQFF.